This T cell receptor (beta chain) appears in the sequencing data of a study of blood T cell repertoires in COVID-19. Assay used: immunoSEQ multiplex PCR; TCRdb lists only in-frame clones, some missing. The sample carries about 150,000 clones, around four fifths recorded once. Of note for this clone: Additional DNA sequences in this sample encode the identical CDR3.

Germline loops: CDR1 SGHRS, CDR2 YFSETQ. The CDR3 is 15 residues long. Between the trimmed V and J ends, which lost 3 bases and 5 bases, there was a span of 18 bases. The clonotype was recovered from a woman older than 75 with COVID-19, enrolled during active disease. Sequencing used peripheral blood. This chain links TRBV5-1 with TRBJ2-7; possibly TRBD1 for D (6 bases). The CDR3 DNA is TGCGCCAGCAGCTCACGACAAGGGGGTAGGGACGAGCAGTACTTC. It encodes CASSSRQGGRDEQYF.